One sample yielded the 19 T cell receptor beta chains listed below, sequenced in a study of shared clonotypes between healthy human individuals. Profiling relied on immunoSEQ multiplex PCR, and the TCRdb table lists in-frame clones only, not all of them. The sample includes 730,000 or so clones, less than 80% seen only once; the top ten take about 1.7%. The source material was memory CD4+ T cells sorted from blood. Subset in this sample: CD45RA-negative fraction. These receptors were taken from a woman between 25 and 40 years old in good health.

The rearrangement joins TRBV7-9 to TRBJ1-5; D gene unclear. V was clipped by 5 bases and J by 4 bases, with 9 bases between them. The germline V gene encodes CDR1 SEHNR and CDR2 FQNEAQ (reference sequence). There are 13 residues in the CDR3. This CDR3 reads CASSLATNQPQHF. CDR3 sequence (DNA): TGTGCCAGCAGCCTCGCGACAAATCAGCCCCAGCATTTT.

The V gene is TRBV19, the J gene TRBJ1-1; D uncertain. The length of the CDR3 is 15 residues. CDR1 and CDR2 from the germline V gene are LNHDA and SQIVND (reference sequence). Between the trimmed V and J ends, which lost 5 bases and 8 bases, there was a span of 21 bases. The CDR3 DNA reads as TGTGCCAGTAGTCCCTCTCACCGAGGGCGTGTCGAAGCTTTCTTT. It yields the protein CASSPSHRGRVEAFF.

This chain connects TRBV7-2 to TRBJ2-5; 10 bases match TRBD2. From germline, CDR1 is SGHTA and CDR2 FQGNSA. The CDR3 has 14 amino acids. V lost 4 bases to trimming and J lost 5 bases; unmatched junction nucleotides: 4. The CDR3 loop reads CASSSTSGLETQYF. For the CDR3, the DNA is TGTGCCAGCAGCTCGACTAGCGGGCTGGAGACCCAGTACTTC.

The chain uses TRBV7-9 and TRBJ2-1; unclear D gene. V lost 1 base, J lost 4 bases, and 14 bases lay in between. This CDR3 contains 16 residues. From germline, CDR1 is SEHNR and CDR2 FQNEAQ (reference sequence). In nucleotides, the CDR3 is TGTGCCAGCAGCTTAGGGCGGAGTCCGACATACAATGAGCAGTTCTTC. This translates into CASSLGRSPTYNEQFF.

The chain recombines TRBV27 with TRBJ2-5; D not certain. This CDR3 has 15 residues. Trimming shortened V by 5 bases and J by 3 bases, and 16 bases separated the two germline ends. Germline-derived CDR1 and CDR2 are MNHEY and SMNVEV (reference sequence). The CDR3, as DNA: TGTGCCAGCAGTCAACACTCTAGTATGGAAGAGACCCAGTACTTC. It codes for CASSQHSSMEETQYF.

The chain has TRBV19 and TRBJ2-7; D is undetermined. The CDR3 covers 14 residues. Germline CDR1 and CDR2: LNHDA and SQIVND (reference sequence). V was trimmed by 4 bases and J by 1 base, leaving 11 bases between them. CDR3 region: CASSTRMASYEQYF. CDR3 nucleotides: TGTGCCAGTAGTACGCGGATGGCTTCCTACGAGCAGTACTTC.

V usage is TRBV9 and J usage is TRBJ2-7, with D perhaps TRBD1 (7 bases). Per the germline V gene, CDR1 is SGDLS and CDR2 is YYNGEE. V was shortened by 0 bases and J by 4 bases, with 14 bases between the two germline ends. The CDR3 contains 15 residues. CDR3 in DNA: TGTGCCAGCAGCGTAGCGATGACAGGGAGGTACGAGCAGTACTTC. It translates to CASSVAMTGRYEQYF.

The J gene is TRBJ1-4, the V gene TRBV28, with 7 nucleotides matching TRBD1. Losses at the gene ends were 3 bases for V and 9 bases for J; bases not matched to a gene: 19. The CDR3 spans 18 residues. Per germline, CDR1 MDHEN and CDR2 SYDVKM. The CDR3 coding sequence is TGTGCCAGCAGTTTTTCGGGCAGGGGGACTGTAGAGGCGAAAAAACTGTTTTTT. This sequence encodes CASSFSGRGTVEAKKLFF.

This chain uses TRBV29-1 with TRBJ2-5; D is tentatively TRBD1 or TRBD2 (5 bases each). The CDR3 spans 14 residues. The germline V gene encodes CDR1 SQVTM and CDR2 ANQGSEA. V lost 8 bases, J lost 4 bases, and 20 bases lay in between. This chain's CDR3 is CSTPPGTAGETQYF. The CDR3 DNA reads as TGCAGCACCCCTCCCGGGACCGCGGGAGAGACCCAGTACTTC.

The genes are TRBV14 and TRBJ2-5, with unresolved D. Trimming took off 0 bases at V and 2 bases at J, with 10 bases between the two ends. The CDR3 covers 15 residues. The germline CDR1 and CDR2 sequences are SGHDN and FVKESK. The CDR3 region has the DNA TGTGCCAGCAGCCAAGATCTCGTGCGGCAAGAGACCCAGTACTTC. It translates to CASSQDLVRQETQYF.

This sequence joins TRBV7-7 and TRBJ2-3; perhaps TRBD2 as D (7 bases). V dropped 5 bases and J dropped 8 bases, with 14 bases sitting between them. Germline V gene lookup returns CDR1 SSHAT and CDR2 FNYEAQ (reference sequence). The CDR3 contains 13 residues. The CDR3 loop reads CASSAVRGGTQYF. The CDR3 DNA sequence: TGTGCCAGCAGCGCAGTGAGGGGGGGTACGCAGTATTTT. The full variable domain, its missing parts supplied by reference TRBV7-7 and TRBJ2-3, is GAGVSQSPRYKVTKRGQDVTLRCDPISSHATLYWYQQALGQGPEFLTYFNYEAQPDKSGLPSDRFSAERPEGSISTLTIQRTEQRDSAMYRCASSAVRGGTQYFGPGTRLTVL.

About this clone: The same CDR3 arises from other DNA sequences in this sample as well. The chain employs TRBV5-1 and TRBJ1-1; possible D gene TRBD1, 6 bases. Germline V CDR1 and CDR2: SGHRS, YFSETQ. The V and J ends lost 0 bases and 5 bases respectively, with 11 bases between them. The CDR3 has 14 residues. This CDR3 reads CASSLGSGDTEAFF. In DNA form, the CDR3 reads TGCGCCAGCAGCTTGGGGTCAGGGGATACTGAAGCTTTCTTT.

CDR3: CASSVSSGYEQYF. The CDR3 bases are TGCGCCAGCAGTGTCTCTAGCGGATACGAGCAGTACTTC. The V call is TRBV5-1, the J call TRBJ2-7, with 7 bases that match TRBD2. Per germline, CDR1 SGHRS and CDR2 YFSETQ. Trimming cost V 5 bases and J 4 bases; bases outside gene matches: 6. The CDR3 consists of 13 residues.

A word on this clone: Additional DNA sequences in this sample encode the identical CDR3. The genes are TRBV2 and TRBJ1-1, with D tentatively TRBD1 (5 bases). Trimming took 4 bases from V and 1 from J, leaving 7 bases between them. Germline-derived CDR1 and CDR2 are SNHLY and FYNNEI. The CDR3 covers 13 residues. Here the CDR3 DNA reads TGTGCCAGCAGTGTTACAGGGAACACTGAAGCTTTCTTT. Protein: CASSVTGNTEAFF.

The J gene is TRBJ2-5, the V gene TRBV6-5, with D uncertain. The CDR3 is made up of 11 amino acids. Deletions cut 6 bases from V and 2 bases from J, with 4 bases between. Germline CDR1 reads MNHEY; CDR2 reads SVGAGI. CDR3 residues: CASRSQETQYF. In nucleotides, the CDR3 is TGTGCCAGCAGATCTCAAGAGACCCAGTACTTC.

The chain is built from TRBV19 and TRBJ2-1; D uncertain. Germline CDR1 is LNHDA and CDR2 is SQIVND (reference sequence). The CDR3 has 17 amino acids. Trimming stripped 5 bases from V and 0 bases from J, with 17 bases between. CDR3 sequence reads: CASSPSHSSSSYNEQFF. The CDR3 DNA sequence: TGTGCCAGTAGTCCGAGCCATAGCTCCAGCTCCTACAATGAGCAGTTCTTC.

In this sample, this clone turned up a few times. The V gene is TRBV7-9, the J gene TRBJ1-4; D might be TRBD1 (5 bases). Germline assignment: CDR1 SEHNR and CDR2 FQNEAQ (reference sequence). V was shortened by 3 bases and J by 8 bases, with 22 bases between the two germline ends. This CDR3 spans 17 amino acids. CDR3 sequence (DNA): TGTGCCAGCAGCTTGGGGGTTGGTGCGAGGGCGTCAGAAAAACTGTTTTTT. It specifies CASSLGVGARASEKLFF.

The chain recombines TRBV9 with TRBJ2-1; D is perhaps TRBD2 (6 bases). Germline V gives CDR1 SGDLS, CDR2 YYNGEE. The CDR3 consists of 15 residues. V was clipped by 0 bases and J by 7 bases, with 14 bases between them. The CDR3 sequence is CASSVDLLAKNEQFF. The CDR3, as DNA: TGTGCCAGCAGCGTAGATTTGCTAGCGAAAAATGAGCAGTTCTTC.

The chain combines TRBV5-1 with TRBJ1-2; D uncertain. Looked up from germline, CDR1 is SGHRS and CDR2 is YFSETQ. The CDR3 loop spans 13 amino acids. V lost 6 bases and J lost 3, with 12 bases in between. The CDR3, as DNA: TGCGCCAGCACCCGGACCGGGGACTATGGCTACACCTTC. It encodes CASTRTGDYGYTF.